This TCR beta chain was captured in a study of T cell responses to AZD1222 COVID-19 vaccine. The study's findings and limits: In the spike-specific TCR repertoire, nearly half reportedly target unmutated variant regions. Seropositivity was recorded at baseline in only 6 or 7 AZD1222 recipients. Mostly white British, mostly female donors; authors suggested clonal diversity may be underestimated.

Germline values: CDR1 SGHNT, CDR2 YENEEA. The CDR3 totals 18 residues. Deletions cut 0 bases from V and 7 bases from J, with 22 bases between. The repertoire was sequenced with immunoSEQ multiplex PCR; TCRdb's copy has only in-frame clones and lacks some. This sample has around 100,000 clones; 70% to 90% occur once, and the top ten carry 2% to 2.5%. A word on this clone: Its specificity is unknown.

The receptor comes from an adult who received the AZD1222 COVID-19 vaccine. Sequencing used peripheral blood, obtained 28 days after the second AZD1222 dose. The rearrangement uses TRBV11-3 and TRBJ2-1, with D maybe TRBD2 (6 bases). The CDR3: CASSLDRGGAGADNEQFF. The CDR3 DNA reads TGTGCCAGCAGCTTAGATCGGGGCGGAGCGGGCGCGGATAATGAGCAGTTCTTC.